Shown below are 9 T cell receptor beta chains from a single sample sequenced in a study of T-cell memory formation after mild COVID-19. TCRdb analysed the 5' RACE reads with MiXCR anew, one entry per CDR3 protein. This repertoire shows about 350,000 distinct CDR3 sequences, around 15% found once; its top ten account for under 25%. The sample was PBMCs or a T cell subset sorted from them (not recorded which). These TCRs come from a man between 18 and 29 years old who had mild COVID-19 (a few samples of this study predate the infection). Cell type and time point are not known.

This clonotype has a handful of counts. The chain's CDR3 is CASSLWELYGYTF. As DNA, the CDR3 is TGTGCCAGCAGCTTGTGGGAACTCTATGGCTACACCTTC. This chain joins TRBV5-8 and TRBJ1-2; D ambiguous. The CDR3 totals 13 residues. The germline gives CDR1 SGHTS, CDR2 YDEGEE. The germline V and J ends were trimmed by 1 base and 4 bases, with 8 bases remaining between them.

This clonotype came up a few times. The J gene is TRBJ2-1, the V gene TRBV4-1; D tentatively fits TRBD1 or TRBD2 (5 bases each). With 4 bases removed from V and 7 bases from J, the gap between germline ends came to 17 bases. CDR1 is MGHRA, CDR2 YSYEKL, per germline. CDR3 length: 15 amino acids. CDR3 DNA: TGCGCCAGCAGCCTCTTCCTCGGGGCCGGAAATGAGCAGTTCTTC. Translated, it gives CASSLFLGAGNEQFF.

The genes are TRBV12-3 or TRBV12-4 and TRBJ1-2, with D unresolved. Trimming removed 6 bases at V and 2 bases at J, with 13 bases between. The CDR3 contains 14 residues. Here the CDR3 reads CASRPTGINYGYTF. The CDR3 nucleotides read TGTGCCAGCAGGCCGACGGGGATCAACTATGGCTACACCTTC.

Comments on this clonotype: Possible read error: a much larger clone is one base away. The genes are TRBV2 and TRBJ2-7; D not resolved. V was cut by 5 bases and J by 3 bases, with 2 bases left in between. The CDR3 has 10 amino acids. Germline assignment: CDR1 SNHLY and CDR2 FYNNEI. For the CDR3, the DNA is TGTGCCAGCAGTTTCTACGAGCAGTACTTC. Translated: CASSFYEQYF.

This clonotype was seen only a few times. The gene calls are TRBV5-1 and TRBJ2-1; TRBD2 aligns across 10 bases. After removal of 0 bases from V and 4 bases from J, the junction contained 4 bases not matched to a gene. This CDR3 contains 16 residues. In germline, CDR1 is SGHRS, CDR2 YFSETQ. CDR3 sequence: CASSLDSGGLYNEQFF. Here the CDR3 DNA reads TGCGCCAGCAGCTTGGATAGCGGGGGGCTTTACAATGAGCAGTTCTTC.

The chain links TRBV11-2 to TRBJ2-7; D unresolved. The CDR3 consists of 15 residues. V gave up 1 base and J gave up 1 base, with 11 bases separating them. Germline CDR1 is SGHAT and CDR2 is FQNNGV. The CDR3 region is CASSLAVMESYEQYF. CDR3 coding DNA: TGTGCCAGCAGCTTAGCCGTGATGGAGTCCTACGAGCAGTACTTC.

The V call is TRBV29-1, the J call TRBJ2-2; D may correspond to TRBD1 or TRBD2 (5 bases each). V was trimmed by 6 bases and J by 3 bases, leaving 17 bases between them. The CDR3 runs 15 residues. The germline V gene has CDR1 SQVTM and CDR2 ANQGSEA. CDR3 sequence: CSVGHDSGHTGELFF. The CDR3 nucleotides are TGCAGCGTGGGGCACGATTCGGGGCACACCGGGGAGCTGTTTTTT.

Ten or more counts support this clonotype. The chain uses TRBV20-1 and TRBJ1-3; D gene uncertain. The CDR3 sequence is 15 residues long. V lost 6 bases and J lost 4, with 19 bases in between. Germline V gene data show CDR1 as DFQATT and CDR2 as SNEGSKA (reference sequence). The CDR3 protein is CSALPPGSRGNTIYF. In DNA, the CDR3 is TGCAGTGCCCTTCCTCCAGGCTCGCGAGGAAACACCATATATTTT.

This clonotype was detected a few times. This chain joins TRBV12-3 or TRBV12-4 and TRBJ1-1; D not resolved. Trimming pared 3 bases from V and 10 bases from J, leaving 18 bases between. The CDR3 is 14 residues long. The CDR3 here is CASSFSVLKGGAFF. CDR3 DNA sequence: TGTGCCAGCAGTTTCTCGGTGTTGAAGGGTGGAGCTTTCTTT.